The rows below give T cell receptor beta chains drawn from one sample of a study of OX40 agonist ivuxolimab in advanced cancers. The data were produced by immunoSEQ multiplex PCR, yet TCRdb's version contains in-frame clones alone and is incomplete. The table shows approximately 100,000 clones, with around 85% occurring only once. The sequences come from CD4+ or CD8+ T cells sorted from blood, collected in a trial of the OX40 agonist ivuxolimab. These receptors were obtained from an adult with an advanced solid tumor such as melanoma, head and neck, liver or kidney cancer. Both conserved end residues are part of each CDR3.

v_call	j_call	cdr3_aa
TRBV27	TRBJ2-1	CASSLSAPSGSSYNEQFF
TRBV7-3	TRBJ2-7	CASSPLFPRDEQYF
TRBV7-2	TRBJ2-2	CASSFSGIGTGELFF
TRBV28	TRBJ2-1	CASSSPGTSGSGEQFF
TRBV5-6	TRBJ2-2	CASSLVGSSTGELFF
TRBV7-9	.	CASSAQGADEQYF
TRBV7-8	TRBJ2-2	CASSLAGFNTGELFF
TRBV5-1	TRBJ2-3	CASSISGRTDTQYF
TRBV6-7	TRBJ1-4	CASSYNRVQLFF
TRBV13	.	CASSLGLAVEQYF
TRBV10-1	TRBJ1-5	CASSESHQPQHF
TRBV27	TRBJ2-1	CASSLQTSSYNEQFF
TRBV4-3	TRBJ2-1	CASSQDPGSGDEQFF
TRBV7-8	TRBJ1-5	CASSQDSDGYQPQHF
TRBV7-3	TRBJ2-6	CASGLGAGANVLTF
TRBV2	TRBJ1-4	CASRDGDNEKLFF
TRBV7-9	TRBJ2-7	CASSFGTTYEQYF
TRBV2	TRBJ1-1	CAITGTFSIMNTEAFF
TRBV5-5	TRBJ2-7	CASSHKGLATYEQYF
TRBV5-4	TRBJ2-7	CASSPVSGGPSYEQYF
TRBV6-5	TRBJ2-7	CASSYSNQRENNEQYF
TRBV2	TRBJ2-5	CASTPGETQYF
TRBV2	TRBJ1-3	CASSGTGAGNTIYF
TRBV28	TRBJ2-7	CASRPDRGLYEQYF
TRBV19	TRBJ2-1	CASTSRGGEGLYNEQFF
TRBV28	TRBJ2-4	CASSPPWRKNIQYF
TRBV4-3	TRBJ2-1	CASSQALAGALNEQFF
TRBV30	TRBJ1-6	CAWAGQGDSPLHF
TRBV5-5	TRBJ1-1	CASSLAPGRITEAFF
TRBV27	TRBJ2-1	CAIAPGLAGNEQFF
TRBV2	.	CASSDGTGTSSYEQYF
TRBV11-2	TRBJ2-1	CASSLLSGSYNEQFF
TRBV5-1	TRBJ2-3	CASSRDITDTQYF
TRBV5-1	TRBJ1-4	CASSLIPANEKLFF
TRBV5-1	TRBJ1-3	CASSMTVSGNTIYF